These T cell receptor beta chains were read from a single sample in a study of T cells in Graves' hyperthyroidism and ophthalmopathy. TCRdb independently ran MiXCR on the multiplex PCR reads; one entry per CDR3 protein. In the table there are more than 300,000 distinct CDR3 sequences, 13% of which are singletons. Sequencing was performed on blood. The receptors shown here come from a woman under 30 with Graves' hyperthyroidism. The CDR3 runs from the conserved cysteine through the conserved F or W. A D gene is named only where the DNA matches it firmly. Size is stated for part of the rows, as once, few or many counts, or as a class when the clone is expanded.

j_call clone_size v_call d_call cdr3_aa cdr3_nt
TRBJ1-3 many TRBV18 . CATTTWDSGNTIYF TGTGCCACCACTACTTGGGACTCTGGAAACACCATATATTTT
TRBJ1-4 many TRBV5-1 . CASSSDNSELFF TGCGCCAGCAGCTCGGATAACTCAGAACTGTTTTTT
TRBJ2-1 many TRBV6-1 TRBD2 CASSDSGTTSEQFF TGTGCCAGCAGTGACAGTGGGACTACTAGTGAGCAGTTCTTC
TRBJ1-2 . TRBV5-1 . CASSTRPRTDYGYTF TGCGCCAGCAGCACCAGACCTAGGACAGACTATGGCTACACCTTC
TRBJ1-2 many TRBV12-3/TRBV12-4 . CASSLGVYGYTF TGTGCCAGCAGTTTAGGTGTCTATGGCTACACCTTC
TRBJ1-1 many TRBV3-1 . CASSIRTGPMNTEAFF TGTGCCAGCAGCATTCGGACGGGGCCCATGAACACTGAAGCTTTCTTT
TRBJ2-2 many TRBV12-3/TRBV12-4 . CASSPLGGRNGELFF TGTGCCAGCAGTCCCCTTGGGGGTCGGAACGGGGAGCTGTTTTTT
TRBJ2-3 . TRBV20-1 . CSATHMGPDTQYF TGCAGTGCTACCCACATGGGGCCAGATACGCAGTATTTT
TRBJ2-7 many TRBV28 TRBD1 CASSRIQGNINEQYF TGTGCCAGCAGTCGAATACAGGGGAACATAAACGAGCAGTACTTC
TRBJ2-7 many TRBV6-5 TRBD2 CASSYSRGGAGSSYEQYF TGTGCCAGCAGTTACTCTCGCGGGGGGGCCGGTAGTTCCTACGAGCAGTACTTC
TRBJ1-6 many TRBV20-1 TRBD1 CSARYDRAKVNSPLHF TGCAGTGCTCGATATGACAGGGCTAAAGTAAATTCACCCCTCCACTTT
TRBJ1-5 many TRBV6-5 . CASSYGGRTQPQHF TGTGCCAGCAGTTACGGGGGCAGAACTCAGCCCCAGCATTTT
TRBJ2-3 many TRBV30 TRBD2 CAWSPGGPDTQYF TGTGCCTGGAGTCCGGGAGGCCCCGATACGCAGTATTTT
TRBJ2-1 many TRBV7-2 . CASSLATRDSEQFF TGTGCCAGCAGCTTAGCCACCAGGGATAGTGAGCAGTTCTTC
TRBJ2-3 many TRBV9 . CASSPFLGAGETDTQYF TGTGCCAGCAGTCCTTTTTTGGGGGCGGGAGAGACAGATACGCAGTATTTT
TRBJ2-7 many TRBV6-2/TRBV6-3 TRBD2 CASSDLAGSSYEQYF TGTGCCAGCAGCGATCTAGCGGGCAGCTCCTACGAGCAGTACTTC
TRBJ1-5 many TRBV28 . CASRLYQGQPQHF TGTGCCAGCAGGTTATACCAGGGACAGCCCCAGCATTTT
TRBJ2-7 many TRBV20-1 . CSARDLVANGYEQYF TGCAGTGCTAGAGATCTGGTAGCAAACGGGTACGAGCAGTACTTC
TRBJ1-2 . TRBV4-3 TRBD1 CASSQEWNRGARGGYTF TGCGCCAGCAGCCAAGAATGGAACAGGGGGGCTCGGGGAGGCTACACCTTC
TRBJ2-6 many TRBV7-3 . CASSLLEAGANVLTF TGTGCCAGCAGCTTATTGGAGGCTGGGGCCAACGTCCTGACTTTC
TRBJ1-1 . TRBV7-9 . CASSLPGLMNTEAFF TGTGCCAGCAGCCTACCGGGGCTAATGAACACTGAAGCTTTCTTT
TRBJ1-4 many TRBV30 . CACKGDIREKLFF TGTGCCTGTAAAGGGGACATACGCGAAAAACTGTTTTTT
TRBJ2-5 many TRBV2 . CASSVKETQYF TGTGCCAGCAGTGTTAAAGAGACCCAGTACTTC
TRBJ1-2 many TRBV2 . CARGGGDPNYGYTF TGTGCCAGAGGGGGAGGCGACCCTAACTATGGCTACACCTTC
TRBJ2-1 . TRBV6-4 TRBD2 CASSEGRGGGVSRQFF TGTGCCAGCAGCGAGGGCCGGGGGGGCGGGGTTTCTCGGCAGTTCTTC
TRBJ2-7 many TRBV7-2 . CASSSAAGEQYF TGTGCCAGCAGCTCAGCTGCCGGCGAGCAGTACTTC